Listed below are T cell receptor beta chains from one sample, sequenced in a study of T cell responses to AZD1222 COVID-19 vaccine. This table comes from immunoSEQ multiplex PCR, and its TCRdb copy is limited to in-frame clones, with some not included. The sample has about 54,000 clones, roughly 90% seen once. The sequencing used peripheral blood, collected 28 days after the second AZD1222 dose. These receptor sequences come from an adult who received the AZD1222 COVID-19 vaccine. CDR3s include the opening cysteine and the closing phenylalanine or tryptophan. D genes are given only for firm matches. Clone sizes are given selectively: once, few, many, or a class where the clone is expanded.

v_call,clone_size,d_call,j_call,cdr3_aa,cdr3_nt
TRBV9,.,.,TRBJ2-1,CASSVGGASYNEQFF,TGTGCCAGCAGCGTAGGAGGGGCCTCCTACAATGAGCAGTTCTTC
TRBV15,.,TRBD2,TRBJ2-7,CATKLAGGYEQYF,TGTGCCACCAAATTAGCGGGGGGCTACGAGCAGTACTTC
TRBV6-5,.,.,TRBJ2-7,CASSYYGQNRYEQYF,TGTGCCAGCAGTTACTACGGACAGAACAGATACGAGCAGTACTTC
TRBV6-5,few,TRBD1,TRBJ1-2,CASSPRQGGYGYTF,TGTGCCAGCAGTCCACGACAGGGAGGCTATGGCTACACCTTC
TRBV7-2,.,.,TRBJ2-5,CASSLRQGRSETQYF,TGTGCCAGCAGCTTAAGGCAGGGGCGGAGTGAGACCCAGTACTTC
TRBV7-2,once,TRBD1,TRBJ1-5,CASSQTGRNNQPQHF,TGTGCCAGCAGCCAGACAGGGAGGAACAATCAGCCCCAGCATTTT
TRBV4-3,.,.,TRBJ1-2,CASSQDRWGANGYTF,TGCGCCAGCAGCCAAGATAGGTGGGGCGCAAATGGCTACACCTTC
TRBV12-3/TRBV12-4,.,TRBD1,TRBJ2-7,CASSKTGYEQYF,TGTGCCAGCAGTAAGACAGGGTACGAGCAGTACTTC
TRBV19,.,TRBD2,TRBJ2-7,CATATGGISGSYEQYF,TGTGCCACCGCCACGGGGGGGATTAGCGGGAGCTACGAGCAGTACTTC
TRBV15,.,.,TRBJ1-3,CATSRAKGVSGNTIYF,TGTGCCACCAGCAGAGCTAAGGGAGTCTCTGGAAACACCATATATTTT
TRBV2,.,.,TRBJ1-1,CATTGRLNTEAFF,TGTGCCACCACGGGACGCCTGAACACTGAAGCTTTCTTT
TRBV12-5,.,TRBD2,TRBJ2-1,CASGGVAGYEQFF,TGTGCTAGTGGGGGAGTAGCGGGGTATGAGCAGTTCTTC
TRBV28,once,.,TRBJ1-5,CASSLGGSNQPQHF,TGTGCCAGCAGTTTAGGGGGAAGCAATCAGCCCCAGCATTTT
TRBV6-1,.,TRBD1,TRBJ2-5,CASSEARWGQGQETQYF,TGTGCCAGCAGTGAAGCGAGGTGGGGACAGGGCCAGGAGACCCAGTACTTC
TRBV10-2,once,.,TRBJ2-2,CASSESVGLSGELFF,TGCGCCAGCAGTGAGTCCGTCGGCCTCTCGGGGGAGCTGTTTTTT
TRBV5-1,.,.,TRBJ1-2,CASRFGYRYHGYTF,TGCGCCAGCCGCTTCGGGTATAGGTATCATGGCTACACCTTC
TRBV14,few,.,TRBJ2-2,CASSQWGFAGELFF,TGTGCCAGCAGCCAATGGGGGTTCGCCGGGGAGCTGTTTTTT
TRBV18,.,.,TRBJ1-6,CASSPGRDGALHF,TGTGCCAGCTCACCAGGGAGGGACGGGGCCCTCCACTTT
TRBV3-1/TRBV3-2,.,.,TRBJ2-3,CASSRDVDTQYF,TGTGCCAGCAGCCGGGACGTGGATACGCAGTATTTT
TRBV12-2,.,.,TRBJ1-3,CASRLPIFDKGDLLSSGNTIYF,TGTGCAAGTCGCTTACCCATATTCGACAAGGGGGATCTCCTAAGCTCTGGAAACACCATATATTTT
TRBV9,.,.,TRBJ2-7,CASSAHGDAAYEQYF,TGTGCCAGCAGCGCCCACGGGGACGCAGCCTACGAGCAGTACTTC
TRBV10-3,.,.,TRBJ2-3,CASKDSTRQLDTQYF,TGTGCCAGCAAGGACTCCACCCGCCAGCTAGATACGCAGTATTTT
TRBV5-4,.,.,TRBJ2-2,CASSLAGEGTGELFF,TGTGCCAGCAGCTTGGCAGGGGAGGGCACCGGGGAGCTGTTTTTT
TRBV6-5,.,.,TRBJ2-1,CASSYSSHAANEQFF,TGTGCCAGCAGTTACTCGAGCCACGCCGCGAATGAGCAGTTCTTC
TRBV6-5,once,TRBD1,TRBJ1-2,CASSYTQGIGGGYTF,TGTGCCAGCAGTTATACACAGGGGATAGGAGGGGGCTACACCTTC
TRBV19,.,TRBD2,TRBJ2-7,CASSIWGSTSGNSYEQYF,TGTGCCAGTAGTATTTGGGGCTCCACTAGCGGGAACTCCTACGAGCAGTACTTC
TRBV7-2,.,.,TRBJ2-3,CASSLKAASTDTQYF,TGTGCCAGCAGCTTAAAAGCAGCTAGCACAGATACGCAGTATTTT
TRBV5-1,.,TRBD2,TRBJ2-1,CASSLVRASGSPFHEQFF,TGCGCCAGCAGCTTGGTCCGGGCTAGCGGGAGTCCATTCCATGAGCAGTTCTTC
TRBV6-6,.,TRBD2,TRBJ2-3,CASSQNLYSGGSPDTQYF,TGTGCCAGCAGTCAAAATTTATATAGCGGGGGGAGCCCAGATACGCAGTATTTT
TRBV27,once,.,TRBJ2-2,CASSLSANTGELFF,TGTGCCAGCAGTTTATCAGCGAACACCGGGGAGCTGTTTTTT
TRBV30,.,.,TRBJ2-3,CAWSLADTQYF,TGTGCCTGGAGTCTTGCAGATACGCAGTATTTT
TRBV27,.,.,TRBJ1-1,CASSSDPRGGNTEAFF,TGTGCCAGCAGTTCAGACCCTCGGGGGGGCAACACTGAAGCTTTCTTT